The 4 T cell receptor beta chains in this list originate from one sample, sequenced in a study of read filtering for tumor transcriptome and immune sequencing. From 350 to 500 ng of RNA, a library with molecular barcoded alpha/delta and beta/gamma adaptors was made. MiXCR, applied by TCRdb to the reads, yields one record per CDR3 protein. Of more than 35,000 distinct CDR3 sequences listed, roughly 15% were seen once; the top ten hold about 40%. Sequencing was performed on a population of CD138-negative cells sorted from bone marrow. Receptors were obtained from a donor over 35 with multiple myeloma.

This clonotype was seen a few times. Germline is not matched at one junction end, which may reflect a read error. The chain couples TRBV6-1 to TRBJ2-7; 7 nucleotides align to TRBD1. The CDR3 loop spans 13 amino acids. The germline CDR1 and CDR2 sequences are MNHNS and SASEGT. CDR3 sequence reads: CACSVRTGYEQYF. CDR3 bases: TGTGCCTGCAGTGTTCGGACAGGATACGAGCAGTACTTC.

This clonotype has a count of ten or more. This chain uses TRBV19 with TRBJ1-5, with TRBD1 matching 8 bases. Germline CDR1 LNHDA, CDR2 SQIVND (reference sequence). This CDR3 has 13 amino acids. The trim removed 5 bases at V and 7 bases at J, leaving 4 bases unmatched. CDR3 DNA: TGTGCCAGTAGTGCGGACAGGGACCAGCCCCAGCATTTT. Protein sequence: CASSADRDQPQHF.

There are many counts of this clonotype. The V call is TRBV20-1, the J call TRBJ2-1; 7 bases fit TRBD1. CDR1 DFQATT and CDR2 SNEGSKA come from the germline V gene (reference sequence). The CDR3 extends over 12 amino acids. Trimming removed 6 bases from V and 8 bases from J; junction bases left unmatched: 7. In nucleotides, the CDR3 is TGCAGTGCGTACAGGGGAAGCGATGAGCAGTTCTTC. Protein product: CSAYRGSDEQFF.

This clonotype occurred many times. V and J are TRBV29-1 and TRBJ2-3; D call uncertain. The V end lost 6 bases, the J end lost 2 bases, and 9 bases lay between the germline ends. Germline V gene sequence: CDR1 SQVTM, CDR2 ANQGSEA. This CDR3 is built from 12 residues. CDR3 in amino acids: CSVDEATDTQYF. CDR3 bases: TGCAGCGTCGACGAAGCCACAGATACGCAGTATTTT.